These 15 T cell receptor beta chains share one sample of origin, sequenced in a study of T cell responses to AZD1222 COVID-19 vaccine. Sequenced by immunoSEQ multiplex PCR; TCRdb stores in-frame clones only, minus some. Here the sample spans fewer than 200,000 clones, around nine tenths being singletons. Source: peripheral blood, taken 28 days after the second AZD1222 dose. All receptors derive from an adult who received the AZD1222 COVID-19 vaccine.

The chain links TRBV11-2 to TRBJ2-2; D not resolved. Germline V gene data show CDR1 as SGHAT and CDR2 as FQNNGV. The V end lost 2 bases, the J end lost 6 bases, and 7 bases lay between the germline ends. The CDR3 contains 13 residues. For the CDR3, the DNA is TGTGCCAGCAGCTTATCTGGGGCCGGGGAGCTGTTTTTT. The encoded protein is CASSLSGAGELFF.

This clone was seen only once. The V gene is TRBV19, the J gene TRBJ1-1; D is undetermined. Trimming took off 7 bases at V and 11 bases at J, with 17 bases between the two ends. The CDR3 spans 12 residues. The germline V gene has CDR1 LNHDA and CDR2 SQIVND (reference sequence). CDR3 in DNA: TGTGCCAGTATGAAGGGTGGCACCGCGGCTTTCTTT. This codes for CASMKGGTAAFF.

The chain has TRBV28 and TRBJ1-1; 7 bases line up with TRBD1. The germline V gene encodes CDR1 MDHEN and CDR2 SYDVKM. Trimming took 6 bases from V and 3 from J; bases not matched to a gene: 7. The CDR3 covers 14 residues. The chain's CDR3 is CASSQTGYDTEAFF. The CDR3 nucleotides are TGTGCCAGCAGCCAGACAGGGTATGACACTGAAGCTTTCTTT. Full variable domain (remainder filled in from reference TRBV28 and TRBJ1-1): DVKVTQSSRYLVKRTGEKVFLECVQDMDHENMFWYRQDPGLGLRLIYFSYDVKMKEKGDIPEGYSVSREKKERFSLILESASTNQTSMYLCASSQTGYDTEAFFGQGTRLTVV.

The chain employs TRBV19 and TRBJ1-1; no definite D call. The germline CDR1 and CDR2 sequences are LNHDA and SQIVND (reference sequence). This CDR3 is built from 13 residues. V was pared by 7 bases and J by 4 bases, with 13 bases between. DNA of the CDR3: TGTGCCAGTACTCGAGTGGGGAGCACTGAAGCTTTCTTT. Encoded protein: CASTRVGSTEAFF.

V and J are TRBV18 and TRBJ1-2; no reliable D call. The CDR3 has 15 amino acids. V lost 0 bases, J lost 1 base, and 9 bases lay in between. CDR1 KGHSH and CDR2 LQKENI come from the germline V gene. The CDR3 region is CASSPPSVVNYGYTF. CDR3 DNA sequence: TGTGCCAGCTCACCACCTAGCGTAGTTAACTATGGCTACACCTTC. Using reference TRBV18 and TRBJ1-2 for the parts outside the CDR3, the full variable domain is NAGVMQNPRHLVRRRGQEARLRCSPMKGHSHVYWYRQLPEEGLKFMVYLQKENIIDESGMPKERFSAEFPKEGPSILRIQQVVRGDSAAYFCASSPPSVVNYGYTFGSGTRLTVV.

The chain uses TRBV3-1 (or the pseudogene TRBV3-2) and TRBJ1-4, with a possible D match to TRBD1 (6 bases). The CDR3 contains 15 residues. V gave up 4 bases and J gave up 8 bases, with 17 bases separating them. Per the germline V gene, CDR1 is LGHDT and CDR2 is YNNKEL (reference sequence). The CDR3 is CASSPPGHTGEKLFF. CDR3 DNA sequence: TGTGCCAGCAGCCCGCCGGGACACACGGGAGAAAAACTGTTTTTT.

This chain links TRBV30 with TRBJ2-1; either TRBD1 or TRBD2 may supply D (6 bases each). Trimming removed 4 bases from V and 7 bases from J, with 26 bases in between. From germline, CDR1 is GTSNPN and CDR2 SVGIG (reference sequence). The CDR3 has 17 residues. CDR3 loop: CAWTGFLEGGFVNEQFF. CDR3 in DNA: TGTGCCTGGACTGGTTTCTTGGAGGGGGGCTTCGTGAATGAGCAGTTCTTC.

This chain links TRBV5-1 with TRBJ1-2, with 12 bases lining up with TRBD1. The CDR3 contains 14 residues. V dropped 4 bases and J dropped 6; count of bases not matched to a gene: 4. The germline V gene encodes CDR1 SGHRS and CDR2 YFSETQ. The chain's CDR3 is CASSRDRGRNGYTF. As DNA, the CDR3 is TGCGCCAGCAGCCGGGACAGGGGGCGGAATGGCTACACCTTC.

The V call is TRBV5-1, the J call TRBJ2-1; D gene uncertain. Germline V lookup: CDR1 SGHRS, CDR2 YFSETQ. V dropped 5 bases and J dropped 0 bases, with 12 bases sitting between them. The CDR3 spans 15 residues. CDR3 amino acids: CASSGLSASYNEQFF. The DNA for the CDR3 is TGCGCCAGCAGTGGGCTTTCGGCCTCCTACAATGAGCAGTTCTTC. The variable domain in full, completed from reference TRBV5-1 and TRBJ2-1, reads KAGVTQTPRYLIKTRGQQVTLSCSPISGHRSVSWYQQTPGQGLQFLFEYFSETQRNKGNFPGRFSGRQFSNSRSEMNVSTLELGDSALYLCASSGLSASYNEQFFGPGTRLTVL.

The rearrangement uses TRBV2 and TRBJ1-1; no definite D call. CDR1 and CDR2 (germline): SNHLY, FYNNEI. This CDR3 region has 13 residues. The ends were cut back, 6 bases at V and 0 bases at J, with 8 bases in the middle. The CDR3 nucleotides read TGTGCCAGCAGGGTGGACCTGAACACTGAAGCTTTCTTT. It translates to CASRVDLNTEAFF.

This clone has more than one count but fewer than ten. The chain is built from TRBV7-6 and TRBJ2-4; 8 nucleotides agree with TRBD2. With 1 base clipped from V and 8 bases from J, the junction kept 7 bases outside the gene matches. The CDR3 is 15 amino acids. Germline assignment: CDR1 SGHVS and CDR2 FNYEAQ. Written as DNA, the CDR3 is TGTGCCAGCAGCTTAGTACCGGGGGGGTCGGACATTCAGTACTTC. Translating gives CASSLVPGGSDIQYF.

This clone was seen a handful of times. The CDR3 loop is CASSQVPGTPETQYF. The CDR3 DNA sequence: TGCGCCAGCAGCCAAGTCCCAGGGACGCCCGAGACCCAGTACTTC. V gene TRBV4-1 combines with J gene TRBJ2-5, with D perhaps matching TRBD1 or TRBD2 (5 bases each). Between the trimmed V and J ends, which lost 1 base and 5 bases, there was a span of 14 bases. CDR3 length: 15 residues. Germline CDR1 reads MGHRA; CDR2 reads YSYEKL.

The rearrangement uses TRBV6-5 and TRBJ2-1; 7 bases fit TRBD1. Germline CDR1 MNHEY, CDR2 SVGAGI. This CDR3 is 13 amino acids long. With 8 bases clipped from V and 4 bases from J, the junction kept 5 bases outside the gene matches. The CDR3 bases are TGTGCCAGCTGGTGGACAGGTTACAATGAGCAGTTCTTC. Its translation is CASWWTGYNEQFF.

The V gene is TRBV4-3, the J gene TRBJ1-1; TRBD1 aligns across 7 bases. The germline CDR1 and CDR2 sequences are LGHNA and YSLEER. The V and J ends lost 4 bases and 7 bases, in that order; junction bases with no gene match: 18. The CDR3 spans 17 residues. This chain's CDR3 is CASSPTQKGAAWYEAFF. The CDR3 bases are TGCGCCAGCAGCCCTACGCAGAAGGGGGCTGCGTGGTATGAAGCTTTCTTT.

The chain uses TRBV5-1 and TRBJ2-5; 7 bases are shared with TRBD1. The germline CDR1 and CDR2 sequences are SGHRS and YFSETQ. With 5 bases clipped from V and 3 bases from J, the junction kept 7 bases outside the gene matches. The CDR3 length is 14 residues. CDR3 nucleotide sequence: TGCGCCAGCAGGTCAGGGACAGTAGAAGAGACCCAGTACTTC. Amino acid sequence: CASRSGTVEETQYF.